The rows below give T cell receptor beta chains drawn from one sample of a study of CD8 T cells in Susac syndrome. Using its own MiXCR run on the immunoSEQ multiplex PCR reads, TCRdb lists one record per CDR3 protein. The sample lists hundreds of thousands of distinct CDR3 sequences, approximately 90% seen once, with about 0.15% in the top ten. The specimen sequenced was CD8+ T cells from PBMCs. These receptors were collected from a human donor with multiple sclerosis. The CDR3 runs from the conserved cysteine through the conserved F or W. Fields, in order: CDR3 protein, CDR3 DNA, D gene, clone size, V gene, J gene. The D gene is left open where the match is weak. The size field is filled for only some rows; it gives once, few, many or a size class.

CDR3aa: CASSALAGVETQYF
CDR3nt: TGTGCCAGCAGCGCCCTAGCGGGGGTGGAGACCCAGTACTTC
d_gene: TRBD2
abundance: NA
v_gene: TRBV7-8
j_gene: TRBJ2-5

CDR3aa: CASSRGDVPKSSYNEQFF
CDR3nt: TGTGCCAGCAGCAGAGGGGACGTCCCTAAGAGCTCCTACAATGAGCAGTTCTTC
d_gene: NA
abundance: NA
v_gene: TRBV13
j_gene: TRBJ2-1

CDR3aa: CALNTEAFF
CDR3nt: TGTGCCCTGAACACTGAAGCTTTCTTT
d_gene: NA
abundance: NA
v_gene: TRBV7-9
j_gene: TRBJ1-1

CDR3aa: CAWSRGIGLAAYEQYF
CDR3nt: TGTGCCTGGAGTAGGGGGATAGGGCTAGCCGCCTACGAGCAGTACTTC
d_gene: NA
abundance: NA
v_gene: TRBV30
j_gene: TRBJ2-7

CDR3aa: CASSLGLRQANYGYTF
CDR3nt: TGTGCCAGCAGCTTAGGGCTAAGACAGGCTAACTATGGCTACACCTTC
d_gene: NA
abundance: NA
v_gene: TRBV13
j_gene: TRBJ1-2

CDR3aa: CASSLGGADNEQFF
CDR3nt: TGTGCCAGCAGCCTGGGGGGGGCGGACAATGAGCAGTTCTTC
d_gene: NA
abundance: NA
v_gene: TRBV12-3/TRBV12-4
j_gene: TRBJ2-1

CDR3aa: CASSPGTGVSETQYF
CDR3nt: TGCGCCAGCAGCCCGGGGACAGGAGTTTCAGAGACCCAGTACTTC
d_gene: TRBD1
abundance: NA
v_gene: TRBV5-1
j_gene: TRBJ2-5

CDR3aa: CASSTLPGKGAQGYGYTF
CDR3nt: TGTGCCAGCAGTACCCTCCCTGGGAAGGGGGCGCAAGGGTATGGCTACACCTTC
d_gene: TRBD1
abundance: NA
v_gene: TRBV27
j_gene: TRBJ1-2

CDR3aa: CASSDLTPRDTQYF
CDR3nt: TGTGCCAGCAGTGACTTGACCCCCCGAGATACGCAGTATTTT
d_gene: NA
abundance: NA
v_gene: TRBV2
j_gene: TRBJ2-3

CDR3aa: CASSEAQGLNQPQHF
CDR3nt: TGTGCCAGCAGTGAAGCTCAGGGCCTCAATCAGCCCCAGCATTTT
d_gene: NA
abundance: NA
v_gene: TRBV2
j_gene: TRBJ1-5

CDR3aa: CASSLGAENTEAFF
CDR3nt: TGTGCCAGCAGCTTAGGGGCAGAGAACACTGAAGCTTTCTTT
d_gene: NA
abundance: NA
v_gene: TRBV7-9
j_gene: TRBJ1-1

CDR3aa: CASSLTAEPYNEQFF
CDR3nt: TGCGCCAGCAGCTTGACAGCGGAACCTTACAATGAGCAGTTCTTC
d_gene: NA
abundance: NA
v_gene: TRBV5-1
j_gene: TRBJ2-1

CDR3aa: CASSTAGEGGSETQYF
CDR3nt: TGTGCCAGCAGTACGGCAGGGGAGGGGGGCTCGGAGACCCAGTACTTC
d_gene: NA
abundance: once
v_gene: TRBV6-6
j_gene: TRBJ2-5

CDR3aa: CASSEWGTQEINEQFF
CDR3nt: TGTGCCAGCAGTGAATGGGGGACCCAGGAAATAAATGAGCAGTTCTTC
d_gene: NA
abundance: NA
v_gene: TRBV25-1
j_gene: TRBJ2-1

CDR3aa: CASSFTLAGGRETQYF
CDR3nt: TGTGCCAGCAGCTTCACGCTAGCGGGGGGGCGAGAGACCCAGTACTTC
d_gene: TRBD2
abundance: once
v_gene: TRBV7-3
j_gene: TRBJ2-5

CDR3aa: CASSIVTAQGGNTEAFF
CDR3nt: TGTGCCAGTAGTATAGTCACCGCACAGGGAGGGAACACTGAAGCTTTCTTT
d_gene: NA
abundance: once
v_gene: TRBV19
j_gene: TRBJ1-1

CDR3aa: CASSPRGGADTQYF
CDR3nt: TGTGCCAGCAGCCCCCGTGGAGGGGCAGATACGCAGTATTTT
d_gene: NA
abundance: NA
v_gene: TRBV6-5
j_gene: TRBJ2-3

CDR3aa: CASSLAGTGGPGELFF
CDR3nt: TGTGCCAGCAGCCTGGCCGGGACAGGGGGCCCCGGGGAGCTGTTTTTT
d_gene: TRBD1
abundance: NA
v_gene: TRBV5-6
j_gene: TRBJ2-2

CDR3aa: CASSQDLSGSFYEQYF
CDR3nt: TGCGCCAGCAGCCAAGACCTCAGCGGGAGCTTCTACGAGCAGTACTTC
d_gene: TRBD2
abundance: NA
v_gene: TRBV4-3
j_gene: TRBJ2-7

CDR3aa: CASSRVGNEQFF
CDR3nt: TGTGCCAGCAGCCGGGTGGGAAATGAGCAGTTCTTC
d_gene: NA
abundance: NA
v_gene: TRBV13
j_gene: TRBJ2-1

CDR3aa: CASSYPGQGSSSPLHF
CDR3nt: TGTGCCAGCAGCTATCCGGGACAGGGCTCGAGTTCACCCCTCCACTTT
d_gene: TRBD1
abundance: NA
v_gene: TRBV7-9
j_gene: TRBJ1-6

CDR3aa: CASSSKGGVEGYTF
CDR3nt: TGTGCCAGCAGCTCGAAGGGGGGCGTCGAGGGCTACACCTTC
d_gene: NA
abundance: NA
v_gene: TRBV7-9
j_gene: TRBJ1-2

CDR3aa: CASSLWAGETQYF
CDR3nt: TGTGCCAGCAGCCTTTGGGCGGGCGAGACCCAGTACTTC
d_gene: NA
abundance: NA
v_gene: TRBV5-6
j_gene: TRBJ2-5

CDR3aa: CASSSSGSPRDEQFF
CDR3nt: TGTGCCAGCTCCTCTAGCGGGAGTCCCCGGGATGAGCAGTTCTTC
d_gene: TRBD2
abundance: NA
v_gene: TRBV6-2/TRBV6-3
j_gene: TRBJ2-1

CDR3aa: CSVEATGTGPSYEQYF
CDR3nt: TGCAGCGTTGAGGCTACCGGGACAGGGCCATCCTACGAGCAGTACTTC
d_gene: TRBD1
abundance: NA
v_gene: TRBV29-1
j_gene: TRBJ2-7

CDR3aa: CASSLGLTGRVDNEQFF
CDR3nt: TGTGCCAGCAGCTTAGGTTTGACCGGGAGGGTCGACAATGAGCAGTTCTTC
d_gene: TRBD2
abundance: NA
v_gene: TRBV13
j_gene: TRBJ2-1

CDR3aa: CASSESNSEAVYGYTF
CDR3nt: TGTGCCAGCAGTGAGAGTAACAGCGAAGCGGTCTATGGCTACACCTTC
d_gene: NA
abundance: NA
v_gene: TRBV25-1
j_gene: TRBJ1-2

CDR3aa: CASSRPGLAVNEQFF
CDR3nt: TGTGCCAGCAGCCGTCCGGGACTAGCGGTTAATGAGCAGTTCTTC
d_gene: TRBD2
abundance: NA
v_gene: TRBV7-9
j_gene: TRBJ2-1

CDR3aa: CASSSTSWTALYGYTF
CDR3nt: TGTGCCAGTAGTTCAACCTCCTGGACAGCCCTCTATGGCTACACCTTC
d_gene: NA
abundance: NA
v_gene: TRBV19
j_gene: TRBJ1-2

CDR3aa: CATSDQYDPYNEQFF
CDR3nt: TGTGCCACCAGTGATCAATACGACCCTTACAATGAGCAGTTCTTC
d_gene: NA
abundance: NA
v_gene: TRBV24-1
j_gene: TRBJ2-1

CDR3aa: CASRGPNTEAFF
CDR3nt: TGTGCCAGCAGGGGCCCGAACACTGAAGCTTTCTTT
d_gene: NA
abundance: few
v_gene: TRBV6-2/TRBV6-3
j_gene: TRBJ1-1

CDR3aa: CASSVASTGELFF
CDR3nt: TGTGCCAGTAGTGTGGCCTCCACCGGGGAGCTGTTTTTT
d_gene: NA
abundance: NA
v_gene: TRBV19
j_gene: TRBJ2-2

CDR3aa: CSARPRGGYEQYF
CDR3nt: TGCAGTGCTAGACCCAGGGGCGGATACGAGCAGTACTTC
d_gene: NA
abundance: once
v_gene: TRBV20-1
j_gene: TRBJ2-7

CDR3aa: CASSDRDSGTEAFF
CDR3nt: TGTGCCAGCAGCGACCGGGACAGCGGCACTGAAGCTTTCTTT
d_gene: TRBD1
abundance: NA
v_gene: TRBV7-9
j_gene: TRBJ1-1

CDR3aa: CASSLVTGSWDSPLHF
CDR3nt: TGTGCCAGCAGCTTAGTCACGGGAAGTTGGGATTCACCCCTCCACTTT
d_gene: NA
abundance: NA
v_gene: TRBV7-2
j_gene: TRBJ1-6

CDR3aa: CASSLKSFRNTEAFF
CDR3nt: TGTGCCAGCAGCTTGAAGAGCTTCAGGAACACTGAAGCTTTCTTT
d_gene: NA
abundance: NA
v_gene: TRBV5-4
j_gene: TRBJ1-1

CDR3aa: CASSIGTRGFYGYTF
CDR3nt: TGCGCCAGCAGCATCGGAACCAGGGGATTCTATGGCTACACCTTC
d_gene: NA
abundance: NA
v_gene: TRBV5-1
j_gene: TRBJ1-2

CDR3aa: CSVEGGGYGYTF
CDR3nt: TGCAGCGTTGAGGGGGGGGGCTATGGCTACACCTTC
d_gene: NA
abundance: few
v_gene: TRBV29-1
j_gene: TRBJ1-2

CDR3aa: CASSTRLSTGDGYTF
CDR3nt: TGTGCCAGCAGCACCCGGCTATCGACAGGGGATGGCTACACCTTC
d_gene: TRBD1
abundance: NA
v_gene: TRBV7-2
j_gene: TRBJ1-2

CDR3aa: CASSPEWGLSTEAFF
CDR3nt: TGCGCCAGCAGCCCGGAATGGGGTTTGAGCACTGAAGCTTTCTTT
d_gene: NA
abundance: NA
v_gene: TRBV5-1
j_gene: TRBJ1-1

CDR3aa: CASSLGSGSNQPQHF
CDR3nt: TGCGCCAGCAGCTTGGGCTCAGGGAGCAATCAGCCCCAGCATTTT
d_gene: NA
abundance: NA
v_gene: TRBV5-1
j_gene: TRBJ1-5

CDR3aa: CASSIIGGDEQYF
CDR3nt: TGCGCCAGCAGCATAATAGGGGGGGACGAGCAGTACTTC
d_gene: NA
abundance: NA
v_gene: TRBV5-1
j_gene: TRBJ2-7

CDR3aa: CASSLGRGLTDTQYF
CDR3nt: TGTGCCAGCAGCTTAGGACGGGGTTTGACAGATACGCAGTATTTT
d_gene: NA
abundance: NA
v_gene: TRBV7-9
j_gene: TRBJ2-3

CDR3aa: CASSYLENEQYF
CDR3nt: TGTGCCAGCAGTTACCTGGAAAACGAGCAGTACTTC
d_gene: NA
abundance: NA
v_gene: TRBV6-2/TRBV6-3
j_gene: TRBJ2-7

CDR3aa: CASSYEGAINIQYF
CDR3nt: TGTGCCAGCAGTTACGAGGGAGCTATAAACATTCAGTACTTC
d_gene: NA
abundance: NA
v_gene: TRBV6-2/TRBV6-3
j_gene: TRBJ2-4

CDR3aa: CASSQQFTGVEEQFF
CDR3nt: TGTGCCAGCAGCCAACAATTCACAGGGGTTGAAGAGCAGTTCTTC
d_gene: TRBD1
abundance: NA
v_gene: TRBV4-2
j_gene: TRBJ2-1

CDR3aa: CASSLFLGTPGNEQFF
CDR3nt: TGTGCCAGCTCCCTATTTTTAGGGACCCCCGGGAATGAGCAGTTCTTC
d_gene: NA
abundance: NA
v_gene: TRBV18
j_gene: TRBJ2-1

CDR3aa: CASDDSNYGYTF
CDR3nt: TGTGCCAGCGACGACAGCAACTATGGCTACACCTTC
d_gene: NA
abundance: NA
v_gene: TRBV2
j_gene: TRBJ1-2

CDR3aa: CASSPPNLVGETQYF
CDR3nt: TGTGCCAGCAGCCCCCCTAACTTAGTTGGGGAGACCCAGTACTTC
d_gene: NA
abundance: NA
v_gene: TRBV7-9
j_gene: TRBJ2-5

CDR3aa: CASSLSAGIWDSGDTQYF
CDR3nt: TGTGCCAGCAGCTTATCGGCTGGGATTTGGGACAGCGGAGATACGCAGTATTTT
d_gene: TRBD1
abundance: NA
v_gene: TRBV7-9
j_gene: TRBJ2-3

CDR3aa: CASSQGRYEQFF
CDR3nt: TGTGCCAGCAGCCAAGGCCGTTATGAGCAGTTCTTC
d_gene: NA
abundance: once
v_gene: TRBV4-2
j_gene: TRBJ2-1

CDR3aa: CAISLGGYEQYF
CDR3nt: TGTGCCATCAGCTTAGGGGGCTACGAGCAGTACTTC
d_gene: NA
abundance: NA
v_gene: TRBV15
j_gene: TRBJ2-7

CDR3aa: CASNTGTGGYNEQFF
CDR3nt: TGTGCCAGTAACACCGGGACAGGGGGCTACAATGAGCAGTTCTTC
d_gene: TRBD1
abundance: NA
v_gene: TRBV19
j_gene: TRBJ2-1